Below, 14 T cell receptor beta chains from the same sample are listed, as sequenced in a study of T cells in localized non-small cell lung cancer. Clones were sequenced by immunoSEQ multiplex PCR, and TCRdb holds only the in-frame ones, with some missing. The sample consists of over 25,000 clones, about 90% of them appearing once. The sample in question was peripheral blood, obtained before any cancer treatment. The receptors stem from a woman aged 35 to 75 with stage I lung adenocarcinoma.

V usage is TRBV6-5 and J usage is TRBJ1-6; tentatively, D is TRBD1 (5 bases). This CDR3 spans 15 amino acids. V was pared by 0 bases and J by 7 bases, with 10 bases between. Germline CDR1 MNHEY, CDR2 SVGAGI. CDR3 nucleotide sequence: TGTGCCAGCAGTTACTCGGTTAGGGGCAATTCACCCCTCCACTTT. Its translation is CASSYSVRGNSPLHF.

The V and J genes are TRBV9 and TRBJ2-3; perhaps TRBD2 as D (6 bases). V was cut by 3 bases and J by 4 bases, with 15 bases left in between. In germline, CDR1 is SGDLS, CDR2 YYNGEE. The CDR3 length is 15 residues. CDR3 sequence: CASSALALGADTQYF. The CDR3 nucleotides are TGTGCCAGCAGCGCCCTAGCGTTAGGAGCAGATACGCAGTATTTT.

This rearrangement joins TRBV25-1 to TRBJ1-5; 7 positions agree with TRBD1. There are 18 residues in the CDR3. From germline, CDR1 is MGHDK and CDR2 SYGVNS. V lost 2 bases to trimming and J lost 0 bases; unmatched junction nucleotides: 10. The DNA for the CDR3 is TGTGCCAGCAGTGAACCTCCACCCAGGGGGATTAGCAATCAGCCCCAGCATTTT. Its translation is CASSEPPPRGISNQPQHF.

The chain carries TRBV14 and TRBJ2-7; TRBD2 matches at 14 bases. CDR1 and CDR2 from the germline V gene are SGHDN and FVKESK. The CDR3 spans 17 residues. Unmatched junction bases numbered 10, after V lost 2 bases and J lost 7 bases. The CDR3 DNA reads TGTGCCAGCAGCCAACGTACCGGGACTAGCGGGAGTGAGGAGCAGTACTTC. Translation: CASSQRTGTSGSEEQYF.

The chain uses TRBV28 and TRBJ1-4, with D unresolved. With 4 bases removed from V and 8 bases from J, the gap between germline ends came to 8 bases. CDR1 is MDHEN, CDR2 SYDVKM, per germline. This CDR3 has 12 amino acids. The CDR3 loop reads CASSSSLEKLFF. CDR3 DNA sequence: TGTGCCAGCAGTTCCTCATTAGAAAAACTGTTTTTT.

The V gene is TRBV14, the J gene TRBJ2-1; 7 positions match TRBD1. CDR3 length: 16 residues. Germline CDR1 and CDR2: SGHDN and FVKESK. The ends lost 4 bases at V and 3 bases at J; junction bases unmatched: 9. CDR3 amino acids: CASSLMTGLRYNEQFF. The CDR3 bases are TGTGCCAGCAGCCTAATGACAGGGCTTCGCTACAATGAGCAGTTCTTC.

V gene TRBV28 combines with J gene TRBJ2-2; D unresolved. V lost 6 bases, J lost 6 bases, and 8 bases lay in between. The CDR3 loop spans 12 amino acids. Germline CDR1 is MDHEN and CDR2 is SYDVKM. CDR3 nucleotide sequence: TGTGCCAGCAGACAAAATCCCGGGGAGCTGTTTTTT. Protein product: CASRQNPGELFF. Using reference TRBV28 and TRBJ2-2 for the parts outside the CDR3, the full variable domain is DVKVTQSSRYLVKRTGEKVFLECVQDMDHENMFWYRQDPGLGLRLIYFSYDVKMKEKGDIPEGYSVSREKKERFSLILESASTNQTSMYLCASRQNPGELFFGEGSRLTVL.

The chain joins TRBV11-2 to TRBJ1-2; TRBD1 might be the D (5 bases). Trimming took 4 bases from V and 6 from J, leaving 18 bases between them. The CDR3 has 15 residues. Germline CDR1 and CDR2: SGHAT and FQNNGV. Here the CDR3 reads CASSSPVRGLDGYTF. The CDR3 DNA is TGTGCCAGCAGCTCTCCCGTGAGGGGATTAGATGGCTACACCTTC.

The chain carries TRBV28 and TRBJ2-7; TRBD1 is a possible D gene (6 bases). The germline gives CDR1 MDHEN, CDR2 SYDVKM. The CDR3 has 15 residues. Deletions cut 6 bases from V and 0 bases from J, with 15 bases between. The DNA of the CDR3 is TGTGCCAGCAGCCTGTCCGGGACACTCTCCTACGAGCAGTACTTC. It codes for CASSLSGTLSYEQYF. Supplemented by reference TRBV28 and TRBJ2-7, the full variable domain reads DVKVTQSSRYLVKRTGEKVFLECVQDMDHENMFWYRQDPGLGLRLIYFSYDVKMKEKGDIPEGYSVSREKKERFSLILESASTNQTSMYLCASSLSGTLSYEQYFGPGTRLTVT.

V and J are TRBV6-4 and TRBJ2-1; the match to TRBD1 covers 9 bases. Germline V gene sequence: CDR1 MRHNA, CDR2 SNTAGT. The CDR3 spans 14 residues. V was clipped by 4 bases and J by 9 bases; unmatched bases: 7. The CDR3 is CASSGDRETGEQFF. The CDR3 DNA follows: TGTGCCAGCAGTGGGGACAGGGAAACGGGTGAGCAGTTCTTC.

The table lists this clone with a few counts. At the DNA level, this CDR3 is encoded by other sequences in the same sample as well. The chain combines TRBV7-8 with TRBJ1-1; D remains ambiguous. CDR1 is SGHVS, CDR2 FQNEAQ, per germline. V gave up 1 base and J gave up 1 base, with 13 bases separating them. This CDR3 has 16 amino acids. This CDR3 is CASSLGVSPENTEAFF. Here the CDR3 DNA reads TGTGCCAGCAGCTTAGGGGTCAGTCCGGAGAACACTGAAGCTTTCTTT.

The chain employs TRBV19 and TRBJ1-1, with D unclear. The V and J ends lost 5 bases and 0 bases respectively, with 10 bases between them. Germline values: CDR1 LNHDA, CDR2 SQIVND (reference sequence). CDR3 length equals 14 residues. CDR3 sequence: CASSPGRLNTEAFF. CDR3 in DNA: TGTGCCAGTAGTCCAGGCAGATTGAACACTGAAGCTTTCTTT.

DNA of the CDR3: TGTGCCAGCAGTGCTGGCAGGCTCACAGATACGCAGTATTTT. It specifies CASSAGRLTDTQYF. This sequence joins TRBV6-4 and TRBJ2-3; D unclear. The ends were cut back, 4 bases at V and 2 bases at J, with 10 bases in the middle. Looked up from germline, CDR1 is MRHNA and CDR2 is SNTAGT. The CDR3 sequence is 14 residues long.

This clone was seen only once. The chain uses TRBV11-2 and TRBJ2-2; D is undetermined. The CDR3 contains 15 residues. Germline lookup yields CDR1 SGHAT and CDR2 FQNNGV. Trimming removed 1 base from V and 3 bases from J, with 9 bases in between. The CDR3 nucleotides read TGTGCCAGCAGCTTAGTAATGGCAGACACCGGGGAGCTGTTTTTT. As protein: CASSLVMADTGELFF.